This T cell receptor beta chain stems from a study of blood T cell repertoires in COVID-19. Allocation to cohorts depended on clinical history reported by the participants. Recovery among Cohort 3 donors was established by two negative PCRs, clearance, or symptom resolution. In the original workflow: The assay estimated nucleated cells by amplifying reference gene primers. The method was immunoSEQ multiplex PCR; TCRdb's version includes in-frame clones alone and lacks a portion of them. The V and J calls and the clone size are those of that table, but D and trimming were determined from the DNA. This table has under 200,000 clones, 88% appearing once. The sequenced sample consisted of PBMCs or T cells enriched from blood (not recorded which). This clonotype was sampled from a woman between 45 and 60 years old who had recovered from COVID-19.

The DNA of the CDR3 is TGTGCCACCAGCCTTGACAGGGGAAGTCAGCCCCAGCATTTT. Translated, it gives CATSLDRGSQPQHF. This rearrangement joins TRBV15 to TRBJ1-5, with 8 nucleotides matching TRBD1. CDR1 and CDR2 from the germline V gene are LNHNV and YYDKDF (reference sequence). J lost 6 bases, V lost 5 bases, and 6 bases had no gene match. CDR3 size: 14 residues.